The 2 T cell receptor beta chains reported below all come from one sample, sequenced in a study of blood T cell repertoires in COVID-19. TCRdb's copy holds only in-frame clones and misses some; the assay was immunoSEQ multiplex PCR. Among hundreds of thousands of clones listed, over 75% were seen once. The sample was peripheral blood. Receptor source: a human donor in a cohort sampled during active COVID-19.

The chain uses TRBV11-2 and TRBJ2-2; 9 bases fit TRBD2. CDR1 and CDR2 from the germline V gene are SGHAT and FQNNGV. The CDR3 runs 16 residues. Germline trimming cut 4 bases from V and 1 base from J; bases unmatched to any gene: 4. The CDR3 DNA follows: TGTGCCAGCAGCTCCCGACTAGCGGAGAACACCGGGGAGCTGTTTTTT. Protein sequence: CASSSRLAENTGELFF.

The chain has TRBV6-5 and TRBJ1-4; 7 bases fit TRBD1. This CDR3 comprises 15 residues. The V gene's germline CDR1 is MNHEY and CDR2 SVGAGI. V dropped 0 bases and J dropped 7; count of bases not matched to a gene: 5. The CDR3 reads CASSYSSGTVEKLFF. CDR3 bases: TGTGCCAGCAGTTACTCCTCCGGGACAGTTGAAAAACTGTTTTTT.